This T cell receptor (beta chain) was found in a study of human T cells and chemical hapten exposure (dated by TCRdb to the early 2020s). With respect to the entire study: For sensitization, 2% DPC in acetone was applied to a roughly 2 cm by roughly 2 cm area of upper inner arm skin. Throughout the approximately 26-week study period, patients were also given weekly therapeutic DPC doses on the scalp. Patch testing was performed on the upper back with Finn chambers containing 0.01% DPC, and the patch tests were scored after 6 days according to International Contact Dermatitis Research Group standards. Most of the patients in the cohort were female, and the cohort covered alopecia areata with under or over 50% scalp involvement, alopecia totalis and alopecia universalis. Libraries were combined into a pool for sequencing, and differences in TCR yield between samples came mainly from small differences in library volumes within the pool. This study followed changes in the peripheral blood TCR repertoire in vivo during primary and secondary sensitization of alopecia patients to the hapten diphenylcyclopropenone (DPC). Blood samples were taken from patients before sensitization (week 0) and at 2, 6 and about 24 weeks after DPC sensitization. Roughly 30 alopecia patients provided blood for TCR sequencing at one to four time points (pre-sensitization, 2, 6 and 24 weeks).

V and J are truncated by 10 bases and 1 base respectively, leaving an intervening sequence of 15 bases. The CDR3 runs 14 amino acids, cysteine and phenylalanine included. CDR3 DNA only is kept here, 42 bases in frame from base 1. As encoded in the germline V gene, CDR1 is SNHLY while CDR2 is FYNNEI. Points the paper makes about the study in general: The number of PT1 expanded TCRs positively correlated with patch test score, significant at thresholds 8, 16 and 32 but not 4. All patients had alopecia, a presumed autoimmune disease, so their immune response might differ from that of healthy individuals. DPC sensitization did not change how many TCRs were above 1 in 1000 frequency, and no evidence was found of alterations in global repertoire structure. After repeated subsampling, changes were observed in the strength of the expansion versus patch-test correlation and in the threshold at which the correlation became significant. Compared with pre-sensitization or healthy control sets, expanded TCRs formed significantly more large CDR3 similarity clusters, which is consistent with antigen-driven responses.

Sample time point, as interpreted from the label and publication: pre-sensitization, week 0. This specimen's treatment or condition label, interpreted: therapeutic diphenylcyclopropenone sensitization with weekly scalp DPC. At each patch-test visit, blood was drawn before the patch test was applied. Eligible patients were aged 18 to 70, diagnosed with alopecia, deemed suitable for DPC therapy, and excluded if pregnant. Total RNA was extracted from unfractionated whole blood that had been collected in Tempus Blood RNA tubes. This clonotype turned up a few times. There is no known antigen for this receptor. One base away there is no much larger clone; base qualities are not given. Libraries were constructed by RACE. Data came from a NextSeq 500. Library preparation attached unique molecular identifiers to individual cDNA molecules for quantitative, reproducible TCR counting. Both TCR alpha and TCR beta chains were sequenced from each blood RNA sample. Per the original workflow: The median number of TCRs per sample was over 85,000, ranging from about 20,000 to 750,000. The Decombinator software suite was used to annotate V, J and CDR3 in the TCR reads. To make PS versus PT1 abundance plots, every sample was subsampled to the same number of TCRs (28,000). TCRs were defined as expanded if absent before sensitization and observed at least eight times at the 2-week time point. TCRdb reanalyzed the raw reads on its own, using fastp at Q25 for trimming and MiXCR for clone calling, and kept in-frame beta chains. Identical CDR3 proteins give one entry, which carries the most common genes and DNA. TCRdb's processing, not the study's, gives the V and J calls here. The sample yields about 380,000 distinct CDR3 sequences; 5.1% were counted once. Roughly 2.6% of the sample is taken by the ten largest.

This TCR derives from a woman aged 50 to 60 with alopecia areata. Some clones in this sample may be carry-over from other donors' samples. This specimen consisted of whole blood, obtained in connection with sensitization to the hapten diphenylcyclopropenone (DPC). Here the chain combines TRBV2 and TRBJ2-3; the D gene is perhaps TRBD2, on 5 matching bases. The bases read TGTGCCACCCCCCAAGGAGGCCGCACAGATACGCAGTATTTT. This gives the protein CATPQGGRTDTQYF. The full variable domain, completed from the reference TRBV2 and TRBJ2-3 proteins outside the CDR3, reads EPEVTQTPSHQVTQMGQEVILRCVPISNHLYFYWYRQILGQKVEFLVSFYNNEISEKSEIFDDQFSVERPDGSNFTLKIRSTKLEDSAMYFCATPQGGRTDTQYFGPGTRLTVL.